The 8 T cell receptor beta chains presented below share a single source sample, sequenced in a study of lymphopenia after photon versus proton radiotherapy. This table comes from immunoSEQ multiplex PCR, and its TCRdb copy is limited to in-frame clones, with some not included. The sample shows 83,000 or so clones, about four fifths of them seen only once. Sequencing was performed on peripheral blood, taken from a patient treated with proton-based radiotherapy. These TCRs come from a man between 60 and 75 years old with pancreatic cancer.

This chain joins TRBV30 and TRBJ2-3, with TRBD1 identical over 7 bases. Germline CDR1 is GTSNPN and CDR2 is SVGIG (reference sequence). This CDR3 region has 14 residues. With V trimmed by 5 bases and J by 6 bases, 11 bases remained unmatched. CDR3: CAWARGQGVDTQYF. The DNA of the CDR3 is TGTGCCTGGGCCCGAGGGCAGGGGGTGGATACGCAGTATTTT.

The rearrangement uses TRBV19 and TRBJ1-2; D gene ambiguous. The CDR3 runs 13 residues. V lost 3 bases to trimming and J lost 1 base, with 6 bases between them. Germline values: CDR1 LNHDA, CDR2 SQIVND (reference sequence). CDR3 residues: CASSMNFNYGYTF. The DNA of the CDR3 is TGTGCCAGTAGTATGAACTTTAACTATGGCTACACCTTC.

CDR3 region: CASSVDPRAGRSYNEQFF. CDR3 nucleotides: TGTGCCAGCAGCGTAGATCCTCGAGCGGGAAGGTCTTACAATGAGCAGTTCTTC. This chain connects TRBV9 to TRBJ2-1; 7 nucleotides align to TRBD2. V dropped 0 bases and J dropped 4; count of bases not matched to a gene: 13. The CDR3 spans 18 residues. Germline V gene sequence: CDR1 SGDLS, CDR2 YYNGEE.

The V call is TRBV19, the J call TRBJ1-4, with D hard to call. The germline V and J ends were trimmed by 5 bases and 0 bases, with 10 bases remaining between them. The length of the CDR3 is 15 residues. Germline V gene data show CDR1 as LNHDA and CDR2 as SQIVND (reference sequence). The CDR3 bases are TGTGCCAGTAGTCGGCGGCAGACAACTAATGAAAAACTGTTTTTT. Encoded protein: CASSRRQTTNEKLFF.

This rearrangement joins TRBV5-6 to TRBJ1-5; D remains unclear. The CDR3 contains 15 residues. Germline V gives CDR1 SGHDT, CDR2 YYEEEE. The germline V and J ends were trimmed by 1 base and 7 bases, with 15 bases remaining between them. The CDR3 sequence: CASSLLLSSDQPQHF. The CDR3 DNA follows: TGTGCCAGCAGCTTGCTTCTCAGTTCCGACCAGCCCCAGCATTTT.

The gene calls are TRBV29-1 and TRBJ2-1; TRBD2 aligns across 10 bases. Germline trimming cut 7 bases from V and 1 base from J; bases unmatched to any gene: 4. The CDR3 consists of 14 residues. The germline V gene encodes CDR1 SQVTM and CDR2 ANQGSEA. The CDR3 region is CSAERGGSYNEQFF. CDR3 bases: TGCAGCGCTGAGCGGGGGGGTTCCTACAATGAGCAGTTCTTC.

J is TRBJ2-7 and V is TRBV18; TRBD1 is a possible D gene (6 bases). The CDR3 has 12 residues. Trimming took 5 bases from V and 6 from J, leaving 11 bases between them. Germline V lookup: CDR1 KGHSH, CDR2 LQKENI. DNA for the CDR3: TGTGCCAGCTCAGCGACAGGTCTCGAGCAGTACTTC. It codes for CASSATGLEQYF.

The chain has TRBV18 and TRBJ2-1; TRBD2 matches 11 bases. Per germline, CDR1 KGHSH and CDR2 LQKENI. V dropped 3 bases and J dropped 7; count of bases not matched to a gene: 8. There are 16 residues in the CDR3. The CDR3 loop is CASSPGLAATRNEQFF. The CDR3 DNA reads TGTGCCAGCTCACCGGGACTAGCGGCCACCCGGAATGAGCAGTTCTTC.